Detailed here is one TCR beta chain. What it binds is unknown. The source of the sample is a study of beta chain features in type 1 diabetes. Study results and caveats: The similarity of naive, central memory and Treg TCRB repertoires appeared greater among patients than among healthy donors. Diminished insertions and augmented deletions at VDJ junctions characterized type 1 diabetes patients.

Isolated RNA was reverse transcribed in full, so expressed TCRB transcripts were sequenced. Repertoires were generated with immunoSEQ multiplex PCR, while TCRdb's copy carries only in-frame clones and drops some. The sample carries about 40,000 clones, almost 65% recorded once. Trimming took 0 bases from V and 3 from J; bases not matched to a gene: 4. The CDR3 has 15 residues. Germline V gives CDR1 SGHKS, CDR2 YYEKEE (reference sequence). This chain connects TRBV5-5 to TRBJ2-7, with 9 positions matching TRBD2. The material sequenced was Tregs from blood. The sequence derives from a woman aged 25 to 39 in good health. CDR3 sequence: CASSLGLAGLYEQYF. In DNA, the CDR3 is TGTGCCAGCAGCTTGGGGCTAGCGGGGCTCTACGAGCAGTACTTC.